Presented here are 18 T cell receptor beta chains from one specimen sequenced in a study of blood T cells in healthy people across ages. Primers used in a second PCR of roughly 7 to 11 cycles were a sample-barcoded 5' primer and a J-beta primer mix. TCRdb re-derived calls from the 5' RACE reads in MiXCR, one entry per CDR3 protein. The sample consists of approximately 800,000 distinct CDR3 sequences, roughly 64% of them appearing once. Sequences were obtained from blood. These receptors were obtained from a man aged 25-45 years in good health.

This chain uses TRBV5-1 with TRBJ2-1; a weak D match, TRBD1 (5 bases). V shed 7 bases and J shed 1 base, with 18 bases lying between them. Germline assignment: CDR1 SGHRS and CDR2 YFSETQ. CDR3 length: 16 residues. As DNA, the CDR3 is TGCGCCAGCGGGTTATTGCGGACAACTTCCTACAATGAGCAGTTCTTC. Its protein is CASGLLRTTSYNEQFF.

This chain joins TRBV20-1 and TRBJ2-6; D unclear. Trimming removed 5 bases at V and 2 bases at J, with 10 bases between. The length of the CDR3 is 14 residues. Germline lookup yields CDR1 DFQATT and CDR2 SNEGSKA (reference sequence). CDR3 nucleotides: TGCAGTGCTCTACTCCAAACTGGGGCCAACGTCCTGACTTTC. Its translation: CSALLQTGANVLTF.

In DNA form, the CDR3 reads TGTGCCAGCGGACGGGAGGCCCTCGATGAGCAGTTCTTC. It is translated as CASGREALDEQFF. The genes are TRBV2 and TRBJ2-1, with 7 bases fitting TRBD2. This CDR3 comprises 13 residues. Germline V gene lookup returns CDR1 SNHLY and CDR2 FYNNEI. V was clipped by 8 bases and J by 8 bases; unmatched bases: 9.

This clonotype appeared many times. The chain recombines TRBV6-2 or TRBV6-3 with TRBJ1-1, with a weak D call TRBD1 (6 bases). The CDR3 runs 15 residues. Trimming pared 4 bases from V and 0 bases from J, leaving 12 bases between. CDR1 MNHEY and CDR2 SVGEGT come from the germline V gene. DNA for the CDR3: TGTGCCAGCAGTTTCCCGACAGGCGTGAACACTGAAGCTTTCTTT. Amino acids: CASSFPTGVNTEAFF.

This clonotype was seen at least ten times. The chain uses TRBV4-1 and TRBJ1-2; 8 positions match TRBD1. J lost 7 bases, V lost 4 bases, and 11 bases had no gene match. CDR1 is MGHRA, CDR2 YSYEKL, per germline. The CDR3 totals 15 residues. For the CDR3, the DNA is TGCGCCAGCAGCCCCAGGACAGGGAAAACTACTGGCTACACCTTC. It is translated as CASSPRTGKTTGYTF.

CDR3 coding DNA: TGTGCCATCAGTGGTCGGGGTAGCAATCAGCCCCAGCATTTT. Translation gives CAISGRGSNQPQHF. The chain carries TRBV10-3 and TRBJ1-5; D is ambiguous. Germline CDR1 and CDR2: ENHRY and SYGVKD. Trimming left V 4 bases short and J 0 bases short, with 7 bases between. The CDR3 loop spans 14 amino acids.

This clonotype was detected a few times. The chain employs TRBV10-3 and TRBJ2-3; D unclear. The CDR3 has 12 residues. CDR1 ENHRY and CDR2 SYGVKD come from the germline V gene. The ends were cut back, 8 bases at V and 1 base at J, with 7 bases in the middle. The CDR3 spells CAIGVRTDTQYF. The CDR3 bases are TGTGCCATCGGGGTCCGCACAGATACGCAGTATTTT.

This chain links TRBV28 with TRBJ1-2; D possibly corresponds to TRBD1 (5 bases). Deletions cut 5 bases from V and 8 bases from J, with 15 bases between. From germline, CDR1 is MDHEN and CDR2 SYDVKM. CDR3 length: 13 residues. CDR3 coding DNA: TGTGCCAGCAGTATAGGGACTGACAAGGGCTACACCTTC. Translated: CASSIGTDKGYTF.

J is TRBJ1-5 and V is TRBV6-2 or TRBV6-3; D gene uncertain. Trimming took off 11 bases at V and 0 bases at J, with 11 bases between the two ends. The germline gives CDR1 MNHEY, CDR2 SVGEGT. This CDR3 contains 13 residues. CDR3 sequence (DNA): TGTGCCGGTGGAGACCTTAGCAATCAGCCCCAGCATTTT. Protein sequence: CAGGDLSNQPQHF.

The gene calls are TRBV11-1 and TRBJ2-1, with 7 bases fitting TRBD2. Germline lookup yields CDR1 SGHAT and CDR2 FQDESV (reference sequence). CDR3 length: 15 amino acids. With 5 bases clipped from V and 3 bases from J, the junction kept 7 bases outside the gene matches. This CDR3 is CASSRLAADYNEQFF. CDR3 DNA: TGTGCCAGCAGCCGACTAGCAGCGGACTACAATGAGCAGTTCTTC.

This rearrangement joins TRBV7-6 to TRBJ2-3; D is perhaps TRBD2 (6 bases). V gave up 4 bases and J gave up 4 bases, with 12 bases separating them. The CDR3 runs to 14 residues. Looked up from germline, CDR1 is SGHVS and CDR2 is FNYEAQ. The CDR3 here is CASSSTRLADTQYF. CDR3 coding DNA: TGTGCCAGCAGCTCTACCAGACTAGCAGATACGCAGTATTTT.

V is TRBV5-1 and J is TRBJ2-5, with 8 bases identical to TRBD2. Germline assignment: CDR1 SGHRS and CDR2 YFSETQ. The CDR3 extends over 15 amino acids. Trimming cost V 3 bases and J 2 bases; bases outside gene matches: 6. The CDR3 spells CASSWQTGGQETQYF. DNA for the CDR3: TGCGCCAGCAGCTGGCAAACGGGGGGGCAAGAGACCCAGTACTTC.

V is TRBV5-1 and J is TRBJ1-1; D not certain. CDR1 and CDR2 from the germline V gene are SGHRS and YFSETQ. V shed 4 bases and J shed 0 bases, with 10 bases lying between them. The CDR3 length is 14 residues. Here the CDR3 DNA reads TGCGCCAGCAGCCGTGGAAACTTGAACACTGAAGCTTTCTTT. This encodes CASSRGNLNTEAFF.

The rearrangement links TRBV19 to TRBJ1-2, with D unresolved. This CDR3 is built from 12 residues. Trimming stripped 7 bases from V and 2 bases from J, with 8 bases between. In germline, CDR1 is LNHDA, CDR2 SQIVND (reference sequence). This CDR3 reads CASKDGNYGYTF. In DNA form, the CDR3 reads TGTGCCAGTAAGGACGGCAACTATGGCTACACCTTC.

V is TRBV5-1 and J is TRBJ2-5; TRBD1 aligns across 7 bases. Trimming at V came to 4 bases and at J to 0 bases, leaving 3 bases not matched to a gene. The CDR3 runs 14 residues. Looked up from germline, CDR1 is SGHRS and CDR2 is YFSETQ. CDR3 loop: CASSLDRDQETQYF. The DNA of the CDR3 is TGCGCCAGCAGCCTCGACAGGGACCAAGAGACCCAGTACTTC.

This rearrangement joins TRBV28 to TRBJ1-5; possible D gene TRBD1, 5 bases. The CDR3 has 14 residues. Between the trimmed V and J ends, which lost 10 bases and 1 base, there was a span of 14 bases. CDR1 and CDR2 (germline): MDHEN, SYDVKM. The CDR3 protein is CATTQWGSNQPQHF. As DNA, the CDR3 is TGTGCCACCACACAGTGGGGCAGCAATCAGCCCCAGCATTTT.

The chain employs TRBV20-1 and TRBJ2-1; D unresolved. Germline-derived CDR1 and CDR2 are DFQATT and SNEGSKA (reference sequence). There are 14 residues in the CDR3. Trimming pared 1 base from V and 3 bases from J, leaving 10 bases between. This CDR3 is CSARGPAHYNEQFF. DNA of the CDR3: TGCAGTGCTAGAGGGCCGGCACACTACAATGAGCAGTTCTTC.

The chain has TRBV12-3 or TRBV12-4 and TRBJ2-3; D might be TRBD1 (7 bases). V was pared by 6 bases and J by 3 bases, with 34 bases between. This CDR3 spans 21 amino acids. Here the CDR3 DNA reads TGTGCCAGCAGCAGGCCTTGGAGCAAAAAAGGGGGCGGAGGGAAGACAGATACGCAGTATTTT. This codes for CASSRPWSKKGGGGKTDTQYF.